These 9 T cell receptor beta chains originate from one sample sequenced in a study of shared clonotypes between healthy human individuals. Using immunoSEQ multiplex PCR, the repertoire was profiled, and TCRdb retains in-frame clones only, with some absent. This table holds 2.3 million or so clones, more than 85% found once. The sequenced sample was naive CD4+ T cells from PBMCs. Subset given: CD45RA+ positively selected. The receptors come from a man younger than 30 in good health. Some clones in this sample may be carry-over from other donors' samples.

The chain combines TRBV7-2 with TRBJ2-7, with no clear D. The V gene's germline CDR1 is SGHTA and CDR2 FQGNSA. With 5 bases removed from V and 3 bases from J, the gap between germline ends came to 14 bases. The CDR3 runs 14 residues. CDR3 protein: CASSPSRSSYEQYF. The CDR3 DNA reads TGTGCCAGCAGCCCGAGTCGGAGTAGCTACGAGCAGTACTTC. The full variable domain, rest sourced from reference TRBV7-2 and TRBJ2-7, is GAGVSQSPSNKVTEKGKDVELRCDPISGHTALYWYRQSLGQGLEFLIYFQGNSAPDKSGLPSDRFSAERTGGSVSTLTIQRTQQEDSAVYLCASSPSRSSYEQYFGPGTRLTVT.

The chain's CDR3 is CASSFQGASYGYTF. DNA of the CDR3: TGTGCCAGCAGTTTTCAGGGGGCGAGCTATGGCTACACCTTC. This chain uses TRBV28 with TRBJ1-2, with 8 bases fitting TRBD1. Trimming cost V 3 bases and J 4 bases; bases outside gene matches: 4. Germline V gene sequence: CDR1 MDHEN, CDR2 SYDVKM. The CDR3 length is 14 residues.

The J gene is TRBJ1-1, the V gene TRBV6-5; D gene uncertain. The V gene lost 1 base and the J gene lost 11 bases, with 14 bases spanning the gap. CDR1 MNHEY and CDR2 SVGAGI come from the germline V gene. This CDR3 has 13 residues. This CDR3 reads CASSYLQSGRAFF. Here the CDR3 DNA reads TGTGCCAGCAGTTACTTACAGTCAGGTCGGGCTTTCTTT.

J is TRBJ1-2 and V is TRBV29-1, with TRBD1 matching 9 bases. The germline gives CDR1 SQVTM, CDR2 ANQGSEA. With V trimmed by 8 bases and J by 7 bases, 14 bases remained unmatched. This CDR3 comprises 14 residues. The DNA for the CDR3 is TGCAGCACTAGACCGGGACAGGGATACGGTGGCTACACCTTC. Translated, it gives CSTRPGQGYGGYTF.

The chain recombines TRBV5-4 with TRBJ2-2, with 7 bases that match TRBD1. V shed 4 bases, J shed 2 bases, and the junction held 5 bases outside the gene matches. Per germline, CDR1 SGHNT and CDR2 YYREEE (reference sequence). CDR3 size: 15 residues. CDR3 in DNA: TGTGCCAGCAGCCCCCGACAGGGTAACACCGGGGAGCTGTTTTTT. Its protein product is CASSPRQGNTGELFF.

This chain joins TRBV5-1 and TRBJ2-3, with a weak D call TRBD1 (6 bases). Trimming cost V 1 base and J 1 base, with 13 bases left between them. CDR1 is SGHRS, CDR2 YFSETQ, per germline. This CDR3 has 16 residues. CDR3 in DNA: TGCGCCAGCAGCTTGACCTCACAGGGTGGCACAGATACGCAGTATTTT. This codes for CASSLTSQGGTDTQYF.

The chain is built from TRBV7-3 and TRBJ2-1; maybe TRBD2 (6 bases). The CDR3 contains 18 residues. Germline V CDR1 and CDR2: SGHTA, FQGTGA. Trimming cost V 5 bases and J 0 bases, with 20 bases left between them. The CDR3 bases are TGTGCCAGCAGCCCGAGGGCGGGGACCGAACTCTCCTACAATGAGCAGTTCTTC. This encodes CASSPRAGTELSYNEQFF.

The V and J genes are TRBV7-2 and TRBJ1-1, with D perhaps TRBD1 (6 bases). Trimming cost V 5 bases and J 1 base, with 23 bases left between them. The CDR3 sequence is 18 residues long. CDR1 and CDR2 from the germline V gene are SGHTA and FQGNSA. The CDR3 reads CASSGRQKGVGWNTEAFF. The CDR3 nucleotides read TGTGCCAGCAGCGGTCGACAAAAGGGGGTCGGTTGGAACACTGAAGCTTTCTTT.

The gene calls are TRBV28 and TRBJ1-1; no reliable D call. Germline CDR1 and CDR2: MDHEN and SYDVKM. The V and J ends lost 7 bases and 9 bases respectively, with 18 bases between them. The CDR3 has 13 amino acids. CDR3 nucleotide sequence: TGTGCCAGCAAGACTGCCCCAGCGACCAAAGCTTTCTTT. Translation: CASKTAPATKAFF.